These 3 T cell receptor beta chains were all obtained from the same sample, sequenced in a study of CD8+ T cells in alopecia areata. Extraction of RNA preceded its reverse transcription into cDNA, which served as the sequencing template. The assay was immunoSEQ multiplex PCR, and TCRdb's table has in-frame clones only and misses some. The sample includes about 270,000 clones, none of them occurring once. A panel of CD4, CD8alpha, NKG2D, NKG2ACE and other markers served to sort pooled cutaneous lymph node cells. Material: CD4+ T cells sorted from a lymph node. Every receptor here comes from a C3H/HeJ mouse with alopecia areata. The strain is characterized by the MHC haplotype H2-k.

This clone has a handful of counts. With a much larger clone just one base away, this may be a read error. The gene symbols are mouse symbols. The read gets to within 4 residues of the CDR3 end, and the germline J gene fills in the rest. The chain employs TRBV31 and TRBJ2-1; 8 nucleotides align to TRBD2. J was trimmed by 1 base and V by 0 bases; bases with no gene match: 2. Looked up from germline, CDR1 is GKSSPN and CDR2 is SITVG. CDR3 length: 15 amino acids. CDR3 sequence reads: CAWSLSGGNYAEQFF. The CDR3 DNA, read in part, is TGTGCCTGGAGTCTATCTGGGGGGAACTATGCT.

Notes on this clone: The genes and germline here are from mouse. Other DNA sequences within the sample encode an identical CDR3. The CDR3 loop is CASSIGGSYAEQFF. The sequenced part of the CDR3 DNA is TGTGCCAGCAGTATCGGGGGGTCCTATGCT. The chain is built from TRBV19 and TRBJ2-1; perhaps TRBD2 as D (6 bases). The read halts 4 residues ahead of the CDR3 end, with the missing end drawn from the germline J gene. Germline V gene data show CDR1 as FNHDT and CDR2 as SITEND (reference sequence). V gave up 2 bases and J gave up 3 bases, with 9 bases separating them. CDR3 length equals 14 residues.

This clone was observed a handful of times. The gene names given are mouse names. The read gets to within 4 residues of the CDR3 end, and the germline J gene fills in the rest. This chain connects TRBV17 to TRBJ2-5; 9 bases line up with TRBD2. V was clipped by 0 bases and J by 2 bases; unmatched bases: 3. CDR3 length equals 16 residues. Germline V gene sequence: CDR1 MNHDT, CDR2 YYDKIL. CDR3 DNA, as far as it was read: TGTGCTAGCAGTAGAGATCTCTGGGGGGGCCAAGAC. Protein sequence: CASSRDLWGGQD. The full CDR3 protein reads CASSRDLWGGQDTQYF.